The 28 T cell receptor beta chains presented below share a single source sample, sequenced in a study of blood T cells in healthy people across ages (dated by TCRdb to between 2014 and 2016). The library was produced with 5' RACE. The sequencer was an Illumina HiSeq 2500. A second PCR of about 6 to 12 cycles was run with a J-beta primer mix and a sample-barcoded 5' primer. The raw public reads went through TCRdb reprocessing: fastp at Q25, MiXCR clone calling, in-frame beta chains kept. Entries are consolidated by CDR3 protein sequence, retaining the most common genes and DNA. The sample data list over 1,300,000 distinct CDR3 sequences, and approximately 59% of these were observed just once. The top ten clonotypes cover more than 6% of the sample. The sequenced material came from blood. Every receptor here comes from a man between 18 and 29 years old in good health.

This clonotype appeared a single time. V and J are TRBV4-2 and TRBJ1-2; TRBD1 is a possible D gene (5 bases). Trimming took off 0 bases at V and 7 bases at J, with 9 bases between the two ends. In germline, CDR1 is LGHNA, CDR2 YNFKEQ. This CDR3 has 13 residues. The CDR3 region is CASSQERGAGYTF. The CDR3 DNA reads TGTGCCAGCAGCCAAGAAAGGGGTGCTGGCTACACCTTC.

The chain is built from TRBV12-3 or TRBV12-4 and TRBJ2-3; D might be TRBD2 (6 bases). V was clipped by 5 bases and J by 6 bases, with 15 bases between them. CDR3 size: 14 residues. The CDR3 DNA reads TGTGCCAGCAGTGTAAGAAATCGGGGGGATACGCAGTATTTT. Translating it yields CASSVRNRGDTQYF.

Here the CDR3 DNA reads TGTGCCAGCAGTGAAAGGGGGTGGAACACTGAAGCTTTCTTT. It translates to CASSERGWNTEAFF. V is TRBV6-1 and J is TRBJ1-1; possibly TRBD1 for D (6 bases). The germline gives CDR1 MNHNS, CDR2 SASEGT. The CDR3 runs to 14 residues. Trimming left V 2 bases short and J 1 base short, with 8 bases between.

The chain combines TRBV5-6 with TRBJ1-1; D is possibly TRBD1 (5 bases). CDR1 SGHDT and CDR2 YYEEEE come from the germline V gene. The CDR3 loop spans 16 amino acids. V gave up 4 bases and J gave up 1 base, with 17 bases separating them. The CDR3 loop reads CASSPLVGPGNTEAFF. DNA of the CDR3: TGTGCCAGCAGCCCCTTGGTGGGGCCGGGGAACACTGAAGCTTTCTTT. The entire variable domain, with the rest obtained from reference TRBV5-6 and TRBJ1-1, is as follows: DAGVTQSPTHLIKTRGQQVTLRCSPKSGHDTVSWYQQALGQGPQFIFQYYEEEERQRGNFPDRFSGHQFPNYSSELNVNALLLGDSALYLCASSPLVGPGNTEAFFGQGTRLTVV.

J is TRBJ2-3 and V is TRBV7-2; D ambiguous. There are 12 residues in the CDR3. The V end was cut by 4 bases, the J end by 7 bases, with 9 bases between. The germline V gene encodes CDR1 SGHTA and CDR2 FQGNSA. CDR3 nucleotide sequence: TGTGCCAGCAGCTCGGACCTTTATACGCAGTATTTT. Protein sequence: CASSSDLYTQYF.

The J gene is TRBJ2-1, the V gene TRBV7-2; 7 bases line up with TRBD1. Germline V gives CDR1 SGHTA, CDR2 FQGNSA. The J segment lost 4 bases and the V segment lost 3 bases, leaving 6 bases of the junction unmatched. This CDR3 comprises 15 residues. In nucleotides, the CDR3 is TGTGCCAGCAGCTTTGGGGACAGCTTATACAATGAGCAGTTCTTC. This translates into CASSFGDSLYNEQFF.

Only a few counts were recorded for this clonotype. The chain joins TRBV29-1 to TRBJ1-4; D gene unclear. Trimming shortened V by 5 bases and J by 4 bases, and 5 bases separated the two germline ends. The CDR3 runs to 11 residues. Germline CDR1 and CDR2: SQVTM and ANQGSEA. This CDR3 is CSVMGNEKLFF. The CDR3 nucleotides are TGCAGCGTTATGGGTAATGAAAAACTGTTTTTT.

The gene calls are TRBV6-4 and TRBJ2-1, with D possibly being TRBD2 (6 bases). Per germline, CDR1 MRHNA and CDR2 SNTAGT. The ends were cut back, 3 bases at V and 8 bases at J, with 14 bases in the middle. The CDR3 spans 14 residues. The CDR3 spells CASSDPPSVDEQFF. In DNA, the CDR3 is TGTGCCAGCAGTGATCCCCCTAGCGTAGATGAGCAGTTCTTC.

The chain is built from TRBV3-1 and TRBJ2-3; 7 bases line up with TRBD1. Per germline, CDR1 LGHDT and CDR2 YNNKEL (reference sequence). The CDR3 is 14 residues long. V dropped 5 bases and J dropped 3; count of bases not matched to a gene: 5. The CDR3 is CASSSGTATDTQYF. Written as DNA, the CDR3 is TGTGCCAGCAGCTCAGGGACAGCGACAGATACGCAGTATTTT.

The rearrangement joins TRBV20-1 to TRBJ1-2, with 8 positions matching TRBD1. Germline V gene data show CDR1 as DFQATT and CDR2 as SNEGSKA (reference sequence). V shed 6 bases and J 4 bases; nucleotides not matched to a gene: 10. CDR3 size: 14 residues. CDR3 amino acids: CSAYSSGTGYGYTF. The CDR3 bases are TGCAGTGCCTACTCCTCGGGGACAGGCTATGGCTACACCTTC.

This chain uses TRBV27 with TRBJ1-5; D unresolved. The V gene's germline CDR1 is MNHEY and CDR2 SMNVEV (reference sequence). The germline V and J ends were trimmed by 6 bases and 7 bases, with 22 bases remaining between them. The CDR3 has 16 amino acids. CDR3 sequence: CASSPSSGEGYQPQHF. For the CDR3, the DNA is TGTGCCAGCAGCCCGAGTTCTGGGGAAGGGTACCAGCCCCAGCATTTT.

The CDR3 sequence is CSASLQREYEQYF. DNA of the CDR3: TGCAGTGCTAGTTTGCAGCGTGAGTACGAGCAGTACTTC. This rearrangement joins TRBV20-1 to TRBJ2-5, with unresolved D. The better agreement between TRBJ2-7 and the DNA end casts doubt on the J call. This CDR3 comprises 13 residues. Germline V CDR1 and CDR2: DFQATT, SNEGSKA (reference sequence).

The chain employs TRBV6-5 and TRBJ2-6; a possible D gene is TRBD2 (5 bases). V was cut by 0 bases and J by 1 base, with 16 bases left in between. CDR1 MNHEY and CDR2 SVGAGI come from the germline V gene. This CDR3 contains 19 residues. The chain's CDR3 is CASSYSMAGVRSGANVLTF. The DNA of the CDR3 is TGTGCCAGCAGTTACTCGATGGCCGGGGTTCGGTCTGGGGCCAACGTCCTGACTTTC.

This clonotype was counted only a few times. The chain links TRBV14 to TRBJ2-3; D is unresolved. Germline V lookup: CDR1 SGHDN, CDR2 FVKESK. CDR3 length equals 13 residues. The ends were cut back, 2 bases at V and 5 bases at J, with 8 bases in the middle. The CDR3 DNA reads TGTGCCAGCAGCCAATATTCTGAAGATACGCAGTATTTT. Translation: CASSQYSEDTQYF.

The V and J genes are TRBV12-3 or TRBV12-4 and TRBJ1-1; 7 nucleotides line up with TRBD1. The V gene end was trimmed by 7 bases and the J gene end by 2 bases; junction bases not matched to a gene: 7. The CDR3 is 14 residues long. Here the CDR3 reads CASTRGQINTEAFF. The CDR3 nucleotides read TGTGCCAGCACTAGGGGACAGATTAACACTGAAGCTTTCTTT.

V gene TRBV6-1 combines with J gene TRBJ2-4; D is unresolved. The end of the DNA fits TRBJ2-7 better, so the J call may be wrong. This CDR3 spans 11 amino acids. Germline CDR1 MNHNS, CDR2 SASEGT. CDR3 sequence reads: CATTQLDEQYF. The CDR3 region has the DNA TGTGCCACCACCCAGTTGGACGAGCAGTACTTC.

V and J are TRBV27 and TRBJ2-1; TRBD1 matches 10 bases. CDR1 is MNHEY and CDR2 is SMNVEV in the germline V gene (reference sequence). J was trimmed by 3 bases and V by 6 bases; bases with no gene match: 5. CDR3 length: 15 amino acids. The CDR3 sequence: CASSKTGGDYNEQFF. In nucleotides, the CDR3 is TGTGCCAGCAGCAAGACAGGGGGCGACTACAATGAGCAGTTCTTC.

The rearrangement joins TRBV6-6 to TRBJ2-3; tentatively, D is TRBD2 (6 bases). V lost 5 bases, J lost 13 bases, and 19 bases lay in between. This CDR3 region has 13 residues. The germline CDR1 and CDR2 sequences are MNHNY and SVGAGI (reference sequence). In DNA form, the CDR3 reads TGTGCCAGCAGTACTCCCCGGGACTGGATGGAGTATTTT. Translation: CASSTPRDWMEYF.

Only a few counts were recorded for this clonotype. The chain recombines TRBV3-1 with TRBJ1-2, with D tentatively TRBD1 (5 bases). Germline CDR1 and CDR2: LGHDT and YNNKEL (reference sequence). Trimming took off 1 base at V and 4 bases at J, with 22 bases between the two ends. The CDR3 consists of 18 residues. The CDR3 protein is CASSQGDLSSTVSYGYTF. The CDR3 bases are TGTGCCAGCAGCCAAGGAGATTTGTCGTCGACAGTTTCCTATGGCTACACCTTC.

The chain combines TRBV11-3 with TRBJ2-5; a weak D match, TRBD1 (6 bases). The germline gives CDR1 SGHNT, CDR2 YENEEA. The CDR3 runs to 16 residues. With 5 bases removed from V and 3 bases from J, the gap between germline ends came to 19 bases. The CDR3 DNA follows: TGTGCCAGCAGCGGAGAACCGACAGGAAGGGAAGAGACCCAGTACTTC. Protein: CASSGEPTGREETQYF.

This clonotype has more than one count but fewer than ten. J is TRBJ2-3 and V is TRBV5-6; 11 bases match TRBD1. Germline V gives CDR1 SGHDT, CDR2 YYEEEE. Unmatched junction bases numbered 11, after V lost 4 bases and J lost 4 bases. The CDR3 is 17 residues long. The CDR3 region is CASSTAGQGAEADTQYF. In DNA, the CDR3 is TGTGCCAGCAGCACCGCAGGACAGGGGGCGGAAGCAGATACGCAGTATTTT.

The CDR3 DNA follows: TGTGCCAGCAGCTTGGAAGGAGGGACGGGAAAAACCTACGAGCAGTACTTC. The encoded protein is CASSLEGGTGKTYEQYF. The chain employs TRBV5-6 and TRBJ2-7; TRBD2 might be the D (6 bases). The CDR3 has 17 amino acids. Between the trimmed V and J ends, which lost 0 bases and 2 bases, there was a span of 18 bases. The V gene's germline CDR1 is SGHDT and CDR2 YYEEEE.

This chain uses TRBV12-3 or TRBV12-4 with TRBJ1-2; TRBD1 is a possible D gene (6 bases). V was trimmed by 6 bases and J by 5 bases, leaving 16 bases between them. This CDR3 is built from 14 residues. CDR3 sequence (DNA): TGTGCCAGCAGCCGATCTACAGGGAATTATGGCTACACCTTC. Protein product: CASSRSTGNYGYTF.

This clonotype has a single count. The CDR3 DNA sequence: TGTGCCAGCAGCGCGCAGCCCATACCAACTAATGAAAAACTGTTTTTT. Translation gives CASSAQPIPTNEKLFF. This sequence joins TRBV7-2 and TRBJ1-4; no definite D call. Germline V CDR1 and CDR2: SGHTA, FQGNSA. The CDR3 runs to 16 residues. The V gene lost 5 bases and the J gene lost 0 bases, with 13 bases spanning the gap.

There are a few counts of this clonotype. J is TRBJ2-1 and V is TRBV14, with 8 bases lining up with TRBD1. The CDR3 extends over 18 amino acids. Germline assignment: CDR1 SGHDN and CDR2 FVKESK. Trimming removed 4 bases from V and 5 bases from J; junction bases left unmatched: 16. CDR3 amino acids: CASSRLDYRDRKNNEQFF. The CDR3 DNA follows: TGTGCCAGCAGCCGCTTAGATTACCGGGACAGGAAAAACAATGAGCAGTTCTTC. Full variable domain (remainder filled in from reference TRBV14 and TRBJ2-1): EAGVTQFPSHSVIEKGQTVTLRCDPISGHDNLYWYRRVMGKEIKFLLHFVKESKQDESGMPNNRFLAERTGGTYSTLKVQPAELEDSGVYFCASSRLDYRDRKNNEQFFGPGTRLTVL.

The chain employs TRBV15 and TRBJ2-7; the D gene is possibly TRBD1 (6 bases). Trimming left V 2 bases short and J 3 bases short, with 14 bases between. The CDR3 has 15 amino acids. In germline, CDR1 is LNHNV, CDR2 YYDKDF (reference sequence). CDR3: CATSRSVTGNYEQYF. CDR3 nucleotide sequence: TGTGCCACCAGCAGATCGGTAACAGGGAACTACGAGCAGTACTTC.

The rearrangement joins TRBV6-5 to TRBJ1-2; the D gene is possibly TRBD1 (5 bases). The CDR3 is 16 residues long. Germline V CDR1 and CDR2: MNHEY, SVGAGI. V lost 6 bases, J lost 3 bases, and 20 bases lay in between. The CDR3 DNA follows: TGTGCCAGCAGCCAACGACCGACCGACAGCTACTATGGCTACACCTTC. Its translation is CASSQRPTDSYYGYTF.

This chain links TRBV25-1 with TRBJ1-6; D may be TRBD1 (5 bases). Germline lookup yields CDR1 MGHDK and CDR2 SYGVNS. Trimming shortened V by 1 base and J by 13 bases, and 17 bases separated the two germline ends. This CDR3 is built from 15 residues. CDR3: CASSESEVRGFPLHF. The CDR3 DNA is TGTGCCAGCAGTGAATCGGAAGTACGGGGGTTCCCCCTCCACTTT.